This TCR beta chain was captured by sequencing in a study of T cells in localized non-small cell lung cancer. The study, taken as a whole, reports: In uninvolved adjacent lung, T cell clonality reached its highest value, exceeding tumor. The study detected a median roughly 50 of the top 100 tumor clones in adjacent lung. Heterogeneity within the tumor remains possible, as just one region underwent sequencing.

TCRdb keeps only in-frame clones here, not all; method: immunoSEQ multiplex PCR. The data show 20,000 to 30,000 clones, roughly 88% seen once. Regarding this clone: Its matching antigen is unknown.

Per the germline V gene, CDR1 is SGHNT and CDR2 is YYREEE (reference sequence). This CDR3 contains 14 residues. V was clipped by 0 bases and J by 6 bases, with 13 bases between them. The V gene is TRBV5-4, the J gene TRBJ2-7, with no clear D. Here the sequenced sample was PBMCs, taken before any cancer treatment. This TCR came from a man aged 35 to 69 with stage II lung adenocarcinoma. DNA of the CDR3: TGTGCCAGCAGCTTGGTCGTAGGGTCGGTCGAGCAGTACTTC. It translates to CASSLVVGSVEQYF. The full variable domain, rest sourced from reference TRBV5-4 and TRBJ2-7, is ETGVTQSPTHLIKTRGQQVTLRCSSQSGHNTVSWYQQALGQGPQFIFQYYREEENGRGNFPPRFSGLQFPNYSSELNVNALELDDSALYLCASSLVVGSVEQYFGPGTRLTVT.